This T cell receptor (beta chain) was documented in a study of control samples from healthy donors and cancer patients. Assay: immunoSEQ multiplex PCR; the TCRdb copy retains only in-frame clones and omits some. Of some 210,000 clones in the sample, roughly nine tenths are singletons; the top ten hold about 1.7%. The germline V and J ends were trimmed by 2 bases and 0 bases, with 7 bases remaining between them. This CDR3 spans 14 amino acids. CDR1 is MNHEY and CDR2 is SMNVEV in the germline V gene (reference sequence). The rearrangement joins TRBV27 to TRBJ1-2; no definite D call. The sequence came from a man aged 30 to 39 in good health. The sample was blood. CDR3 amino acids: CASSLSGTNYGYTF. DNA for the CDR3: TGTGCCAGCAGTTTAAGTGGAACTAACTATGGCTACACCTTC.